This T cell receptor beta chain is drawn from a study of blood T cell repertoires in COVID-19. Study overall: Both acute and convalescent COVID-19 samples were obtained from the United States, Italy and Spain.

Clinical history as reported by participants underpinned cohort assignment. Data came from immunoSEQ multiplex PCR; TCRdb stores just in-frame clones and leaves some out. The sample has roughly 200,000 clones, about nine tenths seen once. This clone was picked up a small number of times. Trimming pared 4 bases from V and 6 bases from J, leaving 10 bases between. This CDR3 region has 13 residues. Germline V gives CDR1 SNHLY, CDR2 FYNNEI. This clonotype originated in a man younger than 40 in a cohort exposed to, infected with or recovered from COVID-19 (not recorded which). Sequences were obtained from PBMCs or T cells enriched from blood (not recorded which). This chain links TRBV2 with TRBJ2-1; D not certain. CDR3 protein: CASSVQLSNEQFF. CDR3 nucleotide sequence: TGTGCCAGCAGTGTCCAACTGAGCAATGAGCAGTTCTTC.